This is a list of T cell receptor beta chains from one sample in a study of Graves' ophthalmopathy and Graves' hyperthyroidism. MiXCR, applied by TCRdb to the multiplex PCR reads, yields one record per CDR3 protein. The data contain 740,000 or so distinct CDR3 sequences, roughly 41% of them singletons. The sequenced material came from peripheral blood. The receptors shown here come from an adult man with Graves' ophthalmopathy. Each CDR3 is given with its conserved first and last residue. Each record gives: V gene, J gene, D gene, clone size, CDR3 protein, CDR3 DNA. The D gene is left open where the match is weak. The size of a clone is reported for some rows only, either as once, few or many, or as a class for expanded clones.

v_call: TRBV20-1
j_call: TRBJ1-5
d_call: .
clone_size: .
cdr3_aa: CSASVQEDQPQHF
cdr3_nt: TGCAGTGCTAGTGTACAGGAAGATCAGCCCCAGCATTTT

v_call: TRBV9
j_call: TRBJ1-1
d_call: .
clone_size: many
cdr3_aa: CASSVTPRDTEAFF
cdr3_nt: TGTGCCAGCAGCGTAACCCCCAGGGACACTGAAGCTTTCTTT

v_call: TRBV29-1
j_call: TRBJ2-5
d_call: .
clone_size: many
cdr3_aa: CSVVGHWETQYF
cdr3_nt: TGCAGCGTTGTCGGTCACTGGGAGACCCAGTACTTC

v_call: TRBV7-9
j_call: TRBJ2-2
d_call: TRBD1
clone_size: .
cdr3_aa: CASSFDRANTGELFF
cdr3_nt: TGTGCCAGCAGCTTCGACAGGGCGAACACCGGGGAGCTGTTTTTT

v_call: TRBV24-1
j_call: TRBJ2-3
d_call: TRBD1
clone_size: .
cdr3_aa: CASIRQGVKFSNQPQYF
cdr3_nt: TGTGCCAGCATCAGGCAGGGGGTGAAATTCAGCAATCAGCCCCAGTATTTT

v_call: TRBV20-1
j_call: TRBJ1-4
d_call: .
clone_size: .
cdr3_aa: CSARASTEATNEKLFF
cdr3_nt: TGCAGTGCTAGAGCTTCGACAGAAGCAACTAATGAAAAACTGTTTTTT

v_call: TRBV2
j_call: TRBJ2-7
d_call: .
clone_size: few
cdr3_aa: CASSIEVVHEQYF
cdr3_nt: TGTGCCAGCAGTATAGAAGTGGTCCACGAGCAGTACTTC

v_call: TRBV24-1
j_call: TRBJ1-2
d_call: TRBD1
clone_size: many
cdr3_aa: CATSDGTGGYGYTF
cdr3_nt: TGTGCCACCAGTGACGGGACAGGGGGCTATGGCTACACCTTC

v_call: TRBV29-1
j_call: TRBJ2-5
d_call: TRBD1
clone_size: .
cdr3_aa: CSSRGDRAQETQYF
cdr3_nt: TGCAGTTCCAGGGGCGACAGGGCACAAGAGACCCAGTACTTC

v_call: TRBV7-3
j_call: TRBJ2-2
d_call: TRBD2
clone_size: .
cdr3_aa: CASSLLAGSGELFF
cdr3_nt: TGTGCCAGCAGCTTACTAGCGGGCTCCGGGGAGCTGTTTTTT

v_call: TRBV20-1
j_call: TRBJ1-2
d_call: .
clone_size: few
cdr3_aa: CSARSQQNYGYTF
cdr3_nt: TGCAGTGCTAGAAGTCAGCAGAACTATGGCTACACCTTC

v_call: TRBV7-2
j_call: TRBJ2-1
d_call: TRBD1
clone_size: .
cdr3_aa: CASSLAGQGRGDNEQFF
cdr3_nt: TGTGCCAGCAGCTTGGCAGGACAGGGAAGGGGAGACAATGAGCAGTTCTTC

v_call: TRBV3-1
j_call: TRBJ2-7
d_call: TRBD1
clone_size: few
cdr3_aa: CASRRDSPYEQYF
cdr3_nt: TGTGCCTCCCGAAGGGACAGTCCCTACGAGCAGTACTTC

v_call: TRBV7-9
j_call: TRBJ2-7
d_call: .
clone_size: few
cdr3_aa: CASSLATAYEQYF
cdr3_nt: TGTGCCAGCAGCTTAGCGACGGCGTACGAGCAGTACTTC

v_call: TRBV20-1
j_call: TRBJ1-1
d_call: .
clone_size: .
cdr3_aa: CSKDTPNTEAFF
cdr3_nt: TGCAGTAAAGACACCCCGAACACTGAAGCTTTCTTT

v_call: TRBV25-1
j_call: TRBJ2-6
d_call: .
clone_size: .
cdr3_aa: CATPNLANVLTF
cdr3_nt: TGTGCCACCCCGAATTTGGCCAACGTCCTGACTTTC

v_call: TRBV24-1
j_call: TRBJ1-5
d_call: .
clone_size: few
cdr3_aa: CATSARDSTGDQPQHF
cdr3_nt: TGTGCCACCAGTGCCCGAGACTCGACAGGTGATCAGCCCCAGCATTTT